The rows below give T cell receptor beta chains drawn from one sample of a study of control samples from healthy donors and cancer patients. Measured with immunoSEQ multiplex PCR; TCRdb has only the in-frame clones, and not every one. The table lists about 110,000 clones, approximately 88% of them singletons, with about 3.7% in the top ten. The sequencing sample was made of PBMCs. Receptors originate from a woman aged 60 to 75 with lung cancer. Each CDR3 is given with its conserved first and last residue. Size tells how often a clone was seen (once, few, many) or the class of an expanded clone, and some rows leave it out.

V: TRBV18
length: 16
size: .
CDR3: CASSPTRAGLGEKLFF

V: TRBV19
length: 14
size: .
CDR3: CASSSTGGREKLFF

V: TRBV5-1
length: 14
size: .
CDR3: CASSRGQGEEKLFF

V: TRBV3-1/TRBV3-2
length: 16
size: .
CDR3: CASSQVLLGGADTQYF

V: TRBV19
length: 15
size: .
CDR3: CASSIGQGSGNTIYF

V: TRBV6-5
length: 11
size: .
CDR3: CASSYYGEQYF

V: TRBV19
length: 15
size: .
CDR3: CASSFLGPGNQPQHF

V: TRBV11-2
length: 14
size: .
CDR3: CASSWGRMNTEAFF

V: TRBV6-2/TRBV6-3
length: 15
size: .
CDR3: CASSYATGAGYGYTF

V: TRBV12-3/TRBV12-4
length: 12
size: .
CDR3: CASSLEIYEQYF

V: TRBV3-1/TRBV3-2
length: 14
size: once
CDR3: CASSPPWEVETQYF

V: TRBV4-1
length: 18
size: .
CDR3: CASSQEVNRGDSNQPQHF

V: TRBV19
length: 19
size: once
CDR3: CASSMARGRSGGPQETQYF

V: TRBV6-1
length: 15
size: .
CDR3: CASSDYRWTNYGYTF

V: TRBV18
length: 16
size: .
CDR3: CASSPVSGQVDSPLHF

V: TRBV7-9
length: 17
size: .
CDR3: CASSPRSIQGKNTEAFF

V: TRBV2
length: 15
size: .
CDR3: CASSGLGATNTEAFF

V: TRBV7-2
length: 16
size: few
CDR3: CASSHGLLGRSYEQYF

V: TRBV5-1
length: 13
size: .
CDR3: CASSLASWDTQYF

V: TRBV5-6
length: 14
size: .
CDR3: CASRRTGFSYEQYF

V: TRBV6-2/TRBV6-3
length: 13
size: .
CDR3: CASSPRYPGKLFF

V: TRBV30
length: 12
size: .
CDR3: CAWSVFTTEAFF

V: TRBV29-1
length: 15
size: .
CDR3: CSVDNRVGGNTEAFF

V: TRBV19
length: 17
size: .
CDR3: CASSIGTGGEVNNEQYF

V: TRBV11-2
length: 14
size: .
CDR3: CASSLGGTTDTQYF

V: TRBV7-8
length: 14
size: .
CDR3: CASRGFGENTEAFF